Following are 22 T cell receptor beta chains from one sample sequenced in a study of T-cell memory formation after mild COVID-19. Via MiXCR, TCRdb re-called the 5' RACE reads, giving one row per CDR3 protein. The sample lists roughly 130,000 distinct CDR3 sequences; roughly 6.2% were seen once. Sequencing used PBMCs or a T cell subset sorted from them (not recorded which). The receptors shown here come from an adult woman who had mild COVID-19 (a few samples of this study predate the infection). Cell type and time point are not known.

This clonotype was observed a few times. The J gene is TRBJ2-5, the V gene TRBV7-9; a weak D match, TRBD1 (6 bases). This CDR3 has 15 amino acids. V lost 4 bases to trimming and J lost 5 bases, with 17 bases between them. Germline V gene data show CDR1 as SEHNR and CDR2 as FQNEAQ (reference sequence). CDR3 residues: CASSYEGTTRETQYF. For the CDR3, the DNA is TGTGCCAGCAGCTATGAGGGGACAACACGGGAGACCCAGTACTTC.

This sequence joins TRBV19 and TRBJ1-3, with D uncertain. The germline V gene encodes CDR1 LNHDA and CDR2 SQIVND (reference sequence). The length of the CDR3 is 15 residues. Trimming took 0 bases from V and 4 from J, leaving 10 bases between them. The CDR3 protein is CASSIESGTGNTIYF. The CDR3 coding sequence is TGTGCCAGTAGTATAGAGTCCGGAACGGGAAACACCATATATTTT.

The rearrangement links TRBV9 to TRBJ2-7, with D maybe TRBD2 (6 bases). CDR1 and CDR2 from the germline V gene are SGDLS and YYNGEE. The V end was cut by 2 bases, the J end by 7 bases, with 16 bases between. This CDR3 has 14 residues. The CDR3 nucleotides read TGTGCCAGCAGCGTGCGACCGGAGGGGAGTGAGCAGTACTTC. Its protein is CASSVRPEGSEQYF.

This clonotype was counted only a few times. The chain uses TRBV9 and TRBJ2-1, with 7 bases fitting TRBD2. Germline V gene sequence: CDR1 SGDLS, CDR2 YYNGEE. With V trimmed by 3 bases and J by 4 bases, 7 bases remained unmatched. The CDR3 is made up of 15 amino acids. CDR3 protein: CASSAGGLSYNEQFF. CDR3 nucleotides: TGTGCCAGCAGCGCGGGGGGACTATCGTACAATGAGCAGTTCTTC. Filled out from reference TRBV9 and TRBJ2-1, the complete variable domain reads DSGVTQTPKHLITATGQRVTLRCSPRSGDLSVYWYQQSLDQGLQFLIQYYNGEERAKGNILERFSAQQFPDLHSELNLSSLELGDSALYFCASSAGGLSYNEQFFGPGTRLTVL.

The rearrangement links TRBV10-3 to TRBJ1-1, with 9 nucleotides matching TRBD1. Germline lookup yields CDR1 ENHRY and CDR2 SYGVKD. This CDR3 spans 15 amino acids. V gave up 4 bases and J gave up 1 base; unmatched junction bases: 4. The CDR3 region is CAISGQDRGNTEAFF. Written as DNA, the CDR3 is TGTGCCATCAGTGGACAGGACAGGGGGAACACTGAAGCTTTCTTT.

This chain links TRBV4-3 with TRBJ2-1; 13 positions agree with TRBD2. Germline CDR1 is LGHNA and CDR2 is YSLEER. The CDR3 is 16 amino acids. The V segment lost 0 bases and the J segment 7 bases; nucleotides outside the gene matches: 3. CDR3: CASSQDRLAGGNEQFF. CDR3 in DNA: TGCGCCAGCAGCCAAGATCGACTAGCGGGAGGAAATGAGCAGTTCTTC.

This clonotype was observed at least ten times. The gene calls are TRBV7-7 and TRBJ2-1; 8 bases line up with TRBD1. Unmatched junction bases numbered 11, after V lost 5 bases and J lost 8 bases. The CDR3 totals 15 residues. Germline V gene sequence: CDR1 SSHAT, CDR2 FNYEAQ (reference sequence). The CDR3 DNA reads as TGTGCCAGCAGCCCCTTAGGGACAGGTCGCGATGAGCAGTTCTTC. Residues: CASSPLGTGRDEQFF. The full variable domain, rest sourced from reference TRBV7-7 and TRBJ2-1, is GAGVSQSPRYKVTKRGQDVTLRCDPISSHATLYWYQQALGQGPEFLTYFNYEAQPDKSGLPSDRFSAERPEGSISTLTIQRTEQRDSAMYRCASSPLGTGRDEQFFGPGTRLTVL.

This clonotype was counted ten times or more. V and J are TRBV29-1 and TRBJ2-5; a possible D gene is TRBD2 (5 bases). The ends were cut back, 5 bases at V and 0 bases at J, with 10 bases in the middle. This CDR3 is 13 amino acids long. CDR1 and CDR2 from the germline V gene are SQVTM and ANQGSEA. The CDR3 protein is CSVRRSHQETQYF. DNA for the CDR3: TGCAGCGTTAGGAGGTCTCACCAAGAGACCCAGTACTTC.

The chain is built from TRBV6-6 and TRBJ2-3; 11 positions agree with TRBD1. This CDR3 comprises 15 residues. Losses at the gene ends were 7 bases for V and 7 bases for J; bases not matched to a gene: 10. The germline gives CDR1 MNHNY, CDR2 SVGAGI (reference sequence). CDR3: CASTKDRGLRNTQYF. CDR3 in DNA: TGTGCCAGCACAAAGGACAGGGGGCTGAGGAATACGCAGTATTTT.

This clonotype showed up just a few times. The chain has TRBV5-1 and TRBJ2-3; TRBD2 aligns across 16 bases. The CDR3 sequence is 16 residues long. Germline V gives CDR1 SGHRS, CDR2 YFSETQ. With 3 bases clipped from V and 4 bases from J, the junction kept 2 bases outside the gene matches. The CDR3 sequence: CASSSGLAGGADTQYF. Here the CDR3 DNA reads TGCGCCAGCAGCTCGGGACTAGCGGGAGGGGCAGATACGCAGTATTTT. The full variable domain, with the rest looked up from reference TRBV5-1 and TRBJ2-3, is KAGVTQTPRYLIKTRGQQVTLSCSPISGHRSVSWYQQTPGQGLQFLFEYFSETQRNKGNFPGRFSGRQFSNSRSEMNVSTLELGDSALYLCASSSGLAGGADTQYFGPGTRLTVL.

V gene TRBV2 combines with J gene TRBJ2-3; 7 bases are shared with TRBD2. J gave up 8 bases and V 4 bases, and 3 bases lay outside the gene matches. This CDR3 is 12 amino acids long. Germline V gene data show CDR1 as SNHLY and CDR2 as FYNNEI. As DNA, the CDR3 is TGTGCCAGCAGTGCCCAGCGGGGTACGCAGTATTTT. This translates into CASSAQRGTQYF.

The rearrangement links TRBV9 to TRBJ2-7; maybe TRBD1 (6 bases). Germline CDR1 SGDLS, CDR2 YYNGEE. The V gene lost 3 bases and the J gene lost 2 bases, with 18 bases spanning the gap. This CDR3 spans 16 amino acids. The CDR3 reads CASSAGNSGTTYEQYF. Here the CDR3 DNA reads TGTGCCAGCAGCGCAGGAAACTCGGGGACAACCTACGAGCAGTACTTC.

A few counts support this clonotype. The chain combines TRBV30 with TRBJ2-7; D remains ambiguous. V lost 2 bases to trimming and J lost 3 bases, with 5 bases between them. Germline V gene data show CDR1 as GTSNPN and CDR2 as SVGIG (reference sequence). The CDR3 has 11 residues. The CDR3 here is CAWSTNYEQYF. CDR3 DNA: TGTGCCTGGAGTACCAACTACGAGCAGTACTTC. Filled out from reference TRBV30 and TRBJ2-7, the complete variable domain reads SQTIHQWPATLVQPVGSPLSLECTVEGTSNPNLYWYRQAAGRGLQLLFYSVGIGQISSEVPQNLSASRPQDRQFILSSKKLLLSDSGFYLCAWSTNYEQYFGPGTRLTVT.

The chain is built from TRBV6-2 or TRBV6-3 and TRBJ2-4; D is ambiguous. The CDR3 consists of 17 residues. Per germline, CDR1 MNHEY and CDR2 SVGEGT. Trimming took 5 bases from V and 0 from J, leaving 17 bases between them. The CDR3 DNA reads TGTGCCAGCAGTCCCTCGCAGCATCAACTAGCCAAAAACATTCAGTACTTC. It translates to CASSPSQHQLAKNIQYF.

This clonotype showed up just a few times. The rearrangement links TRBV7-9 to TRBJ2-1; TRBD1 matches at 8 bases. Germline V gene data show CDR1 as SEHNR and CDR2 as FQNEAQ (reference sequence). Trimming removed 5 bases from V and 3 bases from J; junction bases left unmatched: 15. There are 18 residues in the CDR3. The DNA of the CDR3 is TGTGCCAGCAGCCCCCAGACTCGGGACAGGAGGTTCTACAATGAGCAGTTCTTC. Translation gives CASSPQTRDRRFYNEQFF.

There are a few counts of this clonotype. The CDR3 sequence is CAISEAPDGPSGELFF. CDR3 nucleotide sequence: TGTGCCATCAGTGAAGCCCCCGACGGACCATCCGGGGAGCTGTTTTTT. The gene calls are TRBV10-3 and TRBJ2-2; D not resolved. The V end was cut by 3 bases, the J end by 6 bases, with 17 bases between. Per the germline V gene, CDR1 is ENHRY and CDR2 is SYGVKD. CDR3 length: 16 amino acids.

The V and J genes are TRBV24-1 and TRBJ1-2, with TRBD1 matching 8 bases. J lost 4 bases, V lost 12 bases, and 33 bases had no gene match. Germline V CDR1 and CDR2: KGHDR, SFDVKD. The CDR3 runs to 21 residues. The CDR3 loop reads CACRIGALSGPGTGIRYGYTF. CDR3 nucleotides: TGTGCCTGCCGGATCGGAGCCTTGAGTGGACCCGGGACAGGAATCCGCTATGGCTACACCTTC.

This clonotype was detected ten times or more. The chain has TRBV6-5 and TRBJ1-2; D is possibly TRBD1 (6 bases). V was cut by 7 bases and J by 8 bases, with 17 bases left in between. This CDR3 has 13 amino acids. CDR1 MNHEY and CDR2 SVGAGI come from the germline V gene. The CDR3 region is CASKPRGQRGYTF. The CDR3 DNA reads as TGTGCCAGCAAGCCCCGGGGGCAAAGGGGCTACACCTTC.

This clonotype was seen many times. The J gene is TRBJ2-7, the V gene TRBV20-1, with D perhaps given as TRBD1 or TRBD2 (5 bases each). From germline, CDR1 is DFQATT and CDR2 SNEGSKA (reference sequence). This CDR3 contains 15 residues. Trimming left V 6 bases short and J 0 bases short, with 18 bases between. This CDR3 is CSAASPGTVSYEQYF. The CDR3 nucleotides read TGCAGTGCGGCTTCCCCCGGGACGGTCTCCTACGAGCAGTACTTC.

The chain has TRBV9 and TRBJ2-5; D possibly corresponds to TRBD2 (5 bases). In germline, CDR1 is SGDLS, CDR2 YYNGEE. This CDR3 is 15 amino acids long. Trimming cost V 2 bases and J 5 bases, with 16 bases left between them. CDR3 amino acids: CASSVAGWARETQYF. The CDR3 DNA is TGTGCCAGCAGCGTCGCGGGTTGGGCTCGGGAGACCCAGTACTTC.

The CDR3 reads CASSLEGRWFGDTQYF. The CDR3 nucleotides are TGCGCCAGCAGCTTGGAGGGTAGGTGGTTTGGAGATACGCAGTATTTT. The rearrangement uses TRBV5-1 and TRBJ2-3; D is ambiguous. Germline V gene lookup returns CDR1 SGHRS and CDR2 YFSETQ. CDR3 length: 16 amino acids. The germline V and J ends were trimmed by 0 bases and 5 bases, with 16 bases remaining between them.

Many counts were recorded for this clonotype. The V and J genes are TRBV6-6 and TRBJ2-3; D could derive from TRBD1 or TRBD2 (5 bases each). The germline gives CDR1 MNHNY, CDR2 SVGAGI (reference sequence). The CDR3 runs to 17 residues. V lost 0 bases to trimming and J lost 2 bases, with 15 bases between them. The CDR3 sequence is CASSYSGWGSITDTQYF. Written as DNA, the CDR3 is TGTGCCAGCAGTTACTCGGGTTGGGGGAGTATCACAGATACGCAGTATTTT.